This section outlines one T cell receptor beta chain sequence together with its context. Its antigen is not yet known. Base qualities were left out, and no much larger clone turns up one base away. Donors were around 37 systemically healthy Caucasian individuals from Russia aged 6 to 90 years. Each donor gave around 9 milliliters of peripheral blood, collected into EDTA-treated Vacutainer tubes. Ficoll-Paque density-gradient centrifugation was used to isolate PBMCs, with at least 6 million per sample. Total RNA, at least 6 micrograms per sample, was extracted from PBMCs with Trizol reagent. The percentages of naive CD45RAhigh/CD27high T cells were determined by flow cytometry on a PBMC aliquot from every donor. These data originate in a study of blood T cells in healthy people across ages (dated by TCRdb to 2014 to 2015). At the level of the whole study: In model experiments, template switching captured about one uniquely barcoded TCR beta cDNA molecule for every two T cells. Using deep sequencing normalized with unique cDNA molecular identifiers, the study measured how TCR beta repertoire diversity changes with age. Four age groups were formed from the donors: young (average about 15 years), middle-aged (approximately 39), aged (roughly 58) and long-lived (around 80). The study analyzed two additional independent replicas of 1 million unique cDNA reads from the same blood draw for two donors, one aged 18 to 29 and one aged 80 or older.

Beyond this particular receptor, the publication reports: Since profiling was done on bulk unsorted PBMCs, naive and antigen-experienced compartments could not be conclusively compared. Because donor CMV infection status was unknown, age-related changes in expanded clonotypes were potentially confounded. Estimates of total diversity from one million sequenced T cells were regarded as lower bounds and underestimates. The percentage of naive T cells measured by flow cytometry correlated strongly with observed TCR beta diversity. The long-lived group showed more naive CD4+ T cells, fewer expanded clones and increased TCR diversity than the aged group, suggesting age selection. As age increased, observed TCR beta diversity per million T cells dropped in a roughly linear way, and a significant reduction was already evident by age 40.

The CDR3 covers 15 residues, taking in both the cysteine and the phenylalanine. The sequence is cut down to CDR3 DNA, 45 bases in frame from base 1. CDR1 and CDR2 are drawn from the germline V gene (reference sequence): SEHNR, FQNEAQ. V is shortened by 5 bases, J by 4 bases, and the region joining them spans 14 bases. The library was produced with 5' RACE. TCRdb records Illumina HiSeq 2500 as the sequencer. The second PCR ran for about 6 to 12 cycles and used a J-beta primer mix along with a sample-barcoded 5' primer. A unique molecular identifier was introduced onto each TCR beta cDNA molecule by a template-switch 5' adaptor carrying 12 random nucleotides. At least 2.5 million CDR3-containing paired-end reads were obtained from each sample. First-strand cDNA synthesis was performed from all RNA using the Mint cDNA synthesis kit, with priming by a TRBC-specific oligonucleotide. Following uracil-DNA glycosylase treatment, all cDNA underwent a first 18-cycle PCR with the universal primers M1SS and BC2_uni_R. The study's processing was this. Each sample was normalized by randomly selecting 1 million high-quality reads, each carrying a distinct molecular identifier. Reads with shared molecular identifiers were discarded instead of being binned into consensus sequences. MiTCR, run with a Q25 quality threshold and the strictest error-elimination algorithm, handled CDR3 identification, clonotype clustering and error correction. A nonparametric unseen species model with Euler transformation was used to estimate lower-bound total TCR beta diversity. In TCRdb, the public reads were trimmed at Q25 with fastp and aligned with MiXCR, with productive beta chains retained. For every CDR3 protein sequence, its rows merge into one entry that carries the most common genes and DNA. The V and J calls were not made by the authors but by TCRdb's processing. Present in this sample are 500,000 to 550,000 distinct CDR3 sequences, less than 25% of which were seen just once. The leading ten clones occupy 8.7% of the sample.

This sample was shared with a second study, whose subject was T cells of mothers and their children. As noted in the second study: Nine systemically healthy Caucasian individuals, comprising three mothers and their six children, were included as donors. cDNA synthesis consumed the entire amount of extracted RNA, loaded at about 1.6 ug RNA in each 15 ul reaction. Sample barcodes and 2-4 random nucleotides were added via the M1S primer in the second PCR. More than 8 million TCR beta CDR3 reads were obtained from each mother, and 2.5 million to 3 million reads were obtained from each child. In both related and unrelated pairs, thymic selection shapes the output of TCR recombination in a similar way, with inherited differences having only a minor effect. Related mother-child pairs always showed normalized repertoire overlap that was slightly higher than in unrelated mother-child pairs, though the difference was never significant. No persistent microchimeric T cell clones were found, with a detection sensitivity of 85 to 100 clones per million clonotypes. The study used deep NGS to compare TCR beta repertoires of mothers and children, seeking features distinguishing related mother-child pairs from unrelated individuals. On average, the children were around 11 +/- 4 years old, while the mothers were about 40 +/- 4 years old. After adapters were ligated using NEBNext reagents, the libraries underwent 100+100 nt paired-end sequencing on an Illumina HiSeq 2000. Mother and child libraries were prepared a month apart and sequenced in separate runs to prevent cross-contamination. Each donor had between roughly 450,000 and 2,100,000 distinct TCR beta clonotypes identified. Naive TCR beta clonotypes were estimated from low-frequency clonotypes matched to each donor's FACS-determined naive share, without sorting.

This TCR came from a boy younger than 18 in good health. Material: blood. This sequence uses TRBV7-9 and TRBJ1-4; there is no confident call for the D gene. The DNA reads as follows: TGTGCCAGCAGCCTCCGGTCGACCAATAATGAAAAACTGTTTTTT. Translated, this gives CASSLRSTNNEKLFF.